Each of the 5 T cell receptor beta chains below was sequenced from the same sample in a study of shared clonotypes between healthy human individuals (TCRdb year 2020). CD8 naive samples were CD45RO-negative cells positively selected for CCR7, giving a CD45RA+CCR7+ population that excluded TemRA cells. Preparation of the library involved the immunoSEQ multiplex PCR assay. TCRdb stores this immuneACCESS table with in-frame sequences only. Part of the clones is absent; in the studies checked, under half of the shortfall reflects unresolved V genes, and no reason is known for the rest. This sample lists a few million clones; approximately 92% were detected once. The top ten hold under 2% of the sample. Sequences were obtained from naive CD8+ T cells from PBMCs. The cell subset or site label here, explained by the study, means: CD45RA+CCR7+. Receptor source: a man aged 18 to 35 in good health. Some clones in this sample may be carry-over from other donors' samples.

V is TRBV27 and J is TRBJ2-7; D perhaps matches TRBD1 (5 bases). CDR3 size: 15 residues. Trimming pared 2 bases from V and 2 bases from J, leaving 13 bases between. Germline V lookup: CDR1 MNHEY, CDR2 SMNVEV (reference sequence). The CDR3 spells CASSLVSGSPYEQYF. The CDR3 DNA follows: TGTGCCAGCAGTTTAGTTTCAGGGTCCCCCTACGAGCAGTACTTC.

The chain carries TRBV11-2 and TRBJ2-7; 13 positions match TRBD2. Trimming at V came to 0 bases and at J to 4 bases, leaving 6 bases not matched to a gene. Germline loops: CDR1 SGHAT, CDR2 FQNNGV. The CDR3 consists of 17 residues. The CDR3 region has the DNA TGTGCCAGCAGCTTAGATCTACCGGGACTAGCGGGGTACGAGCAGTACTTC. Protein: CASSLDLPGLAGYEQYF.

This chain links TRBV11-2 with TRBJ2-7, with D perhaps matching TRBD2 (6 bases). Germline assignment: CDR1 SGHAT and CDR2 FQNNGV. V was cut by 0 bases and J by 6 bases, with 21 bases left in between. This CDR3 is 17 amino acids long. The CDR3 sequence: CASSLDPRREASAEQYF. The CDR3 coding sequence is TGTGCCAGCAGCTTAGATCCGCGGCGGGAAGCCTCCGCCGAGCAGTACTTC.

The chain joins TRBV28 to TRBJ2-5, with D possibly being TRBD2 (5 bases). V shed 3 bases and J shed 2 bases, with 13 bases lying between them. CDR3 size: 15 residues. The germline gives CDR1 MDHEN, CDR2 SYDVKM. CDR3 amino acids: CASSLEVVGQETQYF. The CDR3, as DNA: TGTGCCAGCAGTTTGGAGGTAGTAGGACAAGAGACCCAGTACTTC.

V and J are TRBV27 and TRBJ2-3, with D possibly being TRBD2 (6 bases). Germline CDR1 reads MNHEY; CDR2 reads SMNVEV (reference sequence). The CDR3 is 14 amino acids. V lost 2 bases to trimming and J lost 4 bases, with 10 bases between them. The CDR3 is CASSLIGRPDTQYF. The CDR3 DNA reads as TGTGCCAGCAGTTTAATTGGGAGGCCAGATACGCAGTATTTT.